Following are 20 T cell receptor beta chains from one sample sequenced in a study of T cell responses to AZD1222 COVID-19 vaccine. TCRdb's copy holds only in-frame clones and misses some; the assay was immunoSEQ multiplex PCR. There are over 100,000 clones in the sample; 75% to 90% occur only once, and roughly 6.3% lies in the top ten. Sequences were derived from peripheral blood, sampled on day 0 of AZD1222 vaccination. The receptors shown here come from an adult in good health.

The rearrangement links TRBV29-1 to TRBJ1-1, with D uncertain. Trimming removed 6 bases from V and 1 base from J, with 9 bases in between. Per the germline V gene, CDR1 is SQVTM and CDR2 is ANQGSEA. This CDR3 comprises 12 residues. The CDR3 DNA sequence: TGCAGCGTCGTACAAGCGAACACTGAAGCTTTCTTT. Residues: CSVVQANTEAFF.

The chain combines TRBV3-1 (or the pseudogene TRBV3-2) with TRBJ2-7; maybe TRBD2 (6 bases). V was cut by 0 bases and J by 3 bases, with 9 bases left in between. The CDR3 is 14 amino acids. In germline, CDR1 is LGHDT, CDR2 YNNKEL (reference sequence). CDR3 DNA sequence: TGTGCCAGCAGCCAAGATCGGGGAGGCTACGAGCAGTACTTC. Translating gives CASSQDRGGYEQYF.

The chain recombines TRBV7-2 with TRBJ1-2; possibly TRBD1 for D (5 bases). The CDR3 runs to 12 residues. Germline V gene data show CDR1 as SGHTA and CDR2 as FQGNSA. Trimming took off 5 bases at V and 4 bases at J, with 8 bases between the two ends. The CDR3 sequence is CASSPDSYGYTF. CDR3 sequence (DNA): TGTGCCAGCAGCCCAGACAGCTATGGCTACACCTTC. Looking up the rest from reference TRBV7-2 and TRBJ1-2 gives the full variable domain: GAGVSQSPSNKVTEKGKDVELRCDPISGHTALYWYRQSLGQGLEFLIYFQGNSAPDKSGLPSDRFSAERTGGSVSTLTIQRTQQEDSAVYLCASSPDSYGYTFGSGTRLTVV.

This chain joins TRBV29-1 and TRBJ2-7; D is possibly TRBD1 (6 bases). This CDR3 has 13 residues. CDR1 and CDR2 (germline): SQVTM, ANQGSEA. Trimming stripped 4 bases from V and 3 bases from J, with 13 bases between. CDR3 loop: CSVVESDSYEQYF. CDR3 sequence (DNA): TGCAGCGTTGTGGAATCGGACAGCTACGAGCAGTACTTC.

This rearrangement joins TRBV28 to TRBJ1-1; D perhaps matches TRBD1 (5 bases). The CDR3 length is 11 residues. The germline CDR1 and CDR2 sequences are MDHEN and SYDVKM. V lost 10 bases to trimming and J lost 7 bases, with 13 bases between them. CDR3 DNA sequence: TGTGCCACCCAGGGTAGGGTTGAAGCTTTCTTT. Encoded protein: CATQGRVEAFF.

The V gene is TRBV7-8, the J gene TRBJ1-2, with D tentatively TRBD1 (5 bases). The germline CDR1 and CDR2 sequences are SGHVS and FQNEAQ. Trimming removed 2 bases from V and 7 bases from J, with 8 bases in between. The CDR3 covers 12 residues. The CDR3 here is CASSLLGGGYTF. The CDR3 region has the DNA TGTGCCAGCAGCTTATTGGGGGGTGGCTACACCTTC. Complete variable domain (other parts from reference TRBV7-8 and TRBJ1-2): GAGVSQSPRYKVAKRGQDVALRCDPISGHVSLFWYQQALGQGPEFLTYFQNEAQLDKSGLPSDRFFAERPEGSVSTLKIQRTQQEDSAVYLCASSLLGGGYTFGSGTRLTVV.

The V gene is TRBV28, the J gene TRBJ1-6; D is unclear. There are 16 residues in the CDR3. The germline V and J ends were trimmed by 1 base and 8 bases, with 15 bases remaining between them. Germline V lookup: CDR1 MDHEN, CDR2 SYDVKM. This CDR3 is CASSLSAGRMDSPLHF. CDR3 bases: TGTGCCAGCAGTTTATCGGCGGGAAGAATGGATTCACCCCTCCACTTT. The variable domain in full, completed from reference TRBV28 and TRBJ1-6, reads DVKVTQSSRYLVKRTGEKVFLECVQDMDHENMFWYRQDPGLGLRLIYFSYDVKMKEKGDIPEGYSVSREKKERFSLILESASTNQTSMYLCASSLSAGRMDSPLHFGNGTRLTVT.

The chain uses TRBV27 and TRBJ2-3; perhaps TRBD1 as D (6 bases). The CDR3 covers 14 residues. Per the germline V gene, CDR1 is MNHEY and CDR2 is SMNVEV (reference sequence). V lost 3 bases, J lost 0 bases, and 7 bases lay in between. The CDR3 sequence: CASSFGQSTDTQYF. The DNA for the CDR3 is TGTGCCAGCAGTTTTGGACAGAGCACAGATACGCAGTATTTT.

This rearrangement joins TRBV4-1 to TRBJ1-5; no firm D call. The CDR3 contains 13 residues. Germline V gene data show CDR1 as MGHRA and CDR2 as YSYEKL. With 0 bases removed from V and 5 bases from J, the gap between germline ends came to 5 bases. Here the CDR3 reads CASSQEVYQPQHF. The CDR3 region has the DNA TGCGCCAGCAGCCAAGAGGTGTATCAGCCCCAGCATTTT.

The chain employs TRBV5-1 and TRBJ2-7; 8 bases map to TRBD1. The ends lost 4 bases at V and 2 bases at J; junction bases unmatched: 8. Germline V gene sequence: CDR1 SGHRS, CDR2 YFSETQ. This CDR3 contains 15 residues. CDR3 sequence (DNA): TGCGCCAGCAGCCCCGGGACAGGATTAACCTACGAGCAGTACTTC. It encodes CASSPGTGLTYEQYF.

This chain joins TRBV2 and TRBJ2-2; the D is unclear. V was pared by 4 bases and J by 0 bases, with 6 bases between. The CDR3 is made up of 14 amino acids. CDR1 is SNHLY and CDR2 is FYNNEI in the germline V gene. CDR3 residues: CASSVATNTGELFF. CDR3 coding DNA: TGTGCCAGCAGTGTAGCCACGAACACCGGGGAGCTGTTTTTT.

V gene TRBV12-3 or TRBV12-4 combines with J gene TRBJ1-1; tentatively, D is TRBD1 (5 bases). There are 13 residues in the CDR3. The V gene lost 5 bases and the J gene lost 4 bases, with 11 bases spanning the gap. Here the CDR3 reads CASSLSGGTEAFF. Here the CDR3 DNA reads TGTGCCAGCAGTCTCTCGGGGGGCACTGAAGCTTTCTTT.

CDR3 DNA sequence: TGTGCCACCAAGACGGACAGGGTGAACACTGAAGCTTTCTTT. Its translation: CATKTDRVNTEAFF. The chain combines TRBV15 with TRBJ1-1; 8 bases agree with TRBD1. Germline-derived CDR1 and CDR2 are LNHNV and YYDKDF (reference sequence). J gave up 0 bases and V 7 bases, and 4 bases lay outside the gene matches. The CDR3 length is 14 residues.

V usage is TRBV12-3 or TRBV12-4 and J usage is TRBJ1-1; 7 bases line up with TRBD1. The V segment lost 6 bases and the J segment 10 bases; nucleotides outside the gene matches: 8. This CDR3 comprises 12 residues. The CDR3 DNA reads TGTGCCAGCAGAGGGGGGACAGCAGGAGCTTTCTTT. This codes for CASRGGTAGAFF.

CDR3 protein: CASSITRGSNTIYF. CDR3 sequence (DNA): TGTGCCAGTAGTATCACCAGGGGATCGAACACCATATATTTT. The rearrangement joins TRBV19 to TRBJ1-3, with D perhaps TRBD1 (6 bases). V was shortened by 3 bases and J by 7 bases, with 13 bases between the two germline ends. This CDR3 spans 14 amino acids. Germline loops: CDR1 LNHDA, CDR2 SQIVND (reference sequence).

The chain joins TRBV5-1 to TRBJ1-1, with 8 positions matching TRBD1. Trimming took 1 base from V and 4 from J; bases not matched to a gene: 3. This CDR3 comprises 14 residues. Germline CDR1 reads SGHRS; CDR2 reads YFSETQ. CDR3 region: CASSLQGAGTEAFF. The CDR3 region has the DNA TGCGCCAGCAGCTTGCAGGGGGCCGGCACTGAAGCTTTCTTT.

CDR3 in amino acids: CASRLGGGEKLFF. For the CDR3, the DNA is TGTGCCAGCAGGCTGGGAGGTGGAGAAAAACTGTTTTTT. The J gene is TRBJ1-4, the V gene TRBV3-1 (or the pseudogene TRBV3-2); D gene unclear. There are 13 residues in the CDR3. CDR1 LGHDT and CDR2 YNNKEL come from the germline V gene (reference sequence). V was clipped by 6 bases and J by 8 bases, with 13 bases between them.

The chain couples TRBV30 to TRBJ1-6; 8 nucleotides agree with TRBD1. The V and J ends lost 6 bases and 9 bases, in that order; junction bases with no gene match: 10. The CDR3 spans 14 residues. Germline V gene sequence: CDR1 GTSNPN, CDR2 SVGIG (reference sequence). The CDR3 nucleotides are TGTGCCTGTAACGTCAGGACAGGGTTTTCACCCCTCCACTTT. It encodes CACNVRTGFSPLHF. The variable domain in full, with the rest retrieved from reference TRBV30 and TRBJ1-6, is SQTIHQWPATLVQPVGSPLSLECTVEGTSNPNLYWYRQAAGRGLQLLFYSVGIGQISSEVPQNLSASRPQDRQFILSSKKLLLSDSGFYLCACNVRTGFSPLHFGNGTRLTVT.

The gene calls are TRBV2 and TRBJ2-5; D unclear. The V gene's germline CDR1 is SNHLY and CDR2 FYNNEI. This CDR3 comprises 12 residues. V was clipped by 7 bases and J by 4 bases, with 10 bases between them. CDR3 in amino acids: CASTEQRETQYF. The CDR3 bases are TGTGCCAGCACGGAACAGCGAGAGACCCAGTACTTC. Variable domain in full (rest from reference TRBV2 and TRBJ2-5): EPEVTQTPSHQVTQMGQEVILRCVPISNHLYFYWYRQILGQKVEFLVSFYNNEISEKSEIFDDQFSVERPDGSNFTLKIRSTKLEDSAMYFCASTEQRETQYFGPGTRLLVL.

This clone appeared once. V usage is TRBV19 and J usage is TRBJ1-1, with TRBD1 matching 7 bases. Germline-derived CDR1 and CDR2 are LNHDA and SQIVND (reference sequence). The CDR3 length is 15 residues. Trimming removed 5 bases from V and 4 bases from J; junction bases left unmatched: 10. The CDR3 DNA follows: TGTGCCAGTAGTGCCTCCGGGACAGTGAGCACTGAAGCTTTCTTT. Protein sequence: CASSASGTVSTEAFF.